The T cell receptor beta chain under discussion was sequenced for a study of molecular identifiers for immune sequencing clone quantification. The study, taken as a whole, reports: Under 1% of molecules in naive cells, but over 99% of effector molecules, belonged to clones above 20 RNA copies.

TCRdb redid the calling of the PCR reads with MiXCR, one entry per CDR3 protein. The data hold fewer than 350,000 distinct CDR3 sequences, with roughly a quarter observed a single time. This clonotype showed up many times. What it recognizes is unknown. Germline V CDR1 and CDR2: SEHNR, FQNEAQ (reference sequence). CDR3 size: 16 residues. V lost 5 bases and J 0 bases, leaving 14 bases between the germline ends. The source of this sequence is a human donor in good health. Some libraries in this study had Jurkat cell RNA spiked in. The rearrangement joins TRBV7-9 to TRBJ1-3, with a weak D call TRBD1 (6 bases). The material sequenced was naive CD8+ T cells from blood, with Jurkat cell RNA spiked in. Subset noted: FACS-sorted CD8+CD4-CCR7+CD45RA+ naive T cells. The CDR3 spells CASSPGTSNSGNTIYF. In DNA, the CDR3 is TGTGCCAGCAGCCCAGGGACATCGAACTCTGGAAACACCATATATTTT.